This T cell receptor beta chain was identified in a study of cytomegalovirus exposure and HLA in healthy donors. General study findings and limits: Common viral pathogens were later found to be apparently linked to several of the most significant clusters. Per a prior analysis, the majority of TCR beta V segments were productive roughly 90% or roughly 30% of the time.

PCR amplification relied on 60 Vbeta primers (plus 13 Jbeta primers). Method: immunoSEQ multiplex PCR; TCRdb's copy keeps in-frame clones and lacks some. The sample lists approximately 120,000 clones, around 86% occurring once. Details on this clone: Its antigen is unidentified.

V lost 5 bases, J lost 6 bases, and 20 bases lay in between. This CDR3 comprises 16 residues. Germline V gene lookup returns CDR1 SGHVS and CDR2 FNYEAQ. The donors were healthy bone marrow donors. The sequence was obtained from a woman younger than 45 in good health and CMV-seronegative. This chain uses TRBV7-6 with TRBJ2-1; tentative D call: TRBD2 (6 bases). The sequencing sample was made of PBMCs. CDR3 amino acids: CASSARDSNVVNEQFF. The CDR3 DNA reads as TGTGCCAGCAGCGCCCGGGACTCGAATGTTGTCAATGAGCAGTTCTTC. Looking up the rest from reference TRBV7-6 and TRBJ2-1 gives the full variable domain: GAGVSQSPRYKVTKRGQDVALRCDPISGHVSLYWYRQALGQGPEFLTYFNYEAQQDKSGLPNDRFSAERPEGSISTLTIQRTEQRDSAMYRCASSARDSNVVNEQFFGPGTRLTVL.